These T cell receptor beta chains were read from a single sample in a study of blood T cell repertoires in COVID-19. Sequenced by immunoSEQ multiplex PCR; TCRdb stores in-frame clones only, minus some. The sample has 250,000 to 300,000 clones, roughly 89% seen once. Sequences were obtained from peripheral blood. All receptors come from a man aged 50 or older with acute or convalescent COVID-19. The CDR3 runs from the conserved cysteine through the conserved F or W. D genes are given only for firm matches. For some rows the clone size is stated as once, few or many, or as a class when expanded; others skip it.

TRBJ2-7 . . TRBV5-1 TGCGCCAGCAGCAGCACAGGGATCTACGAGCAGTACTTC CASSSTGIYEQYF
TRBJ1-2 . . TRBV5-6 TGTGCCAGCAGCCGCACGACAGACAACTATGGCTACACCTTC CASSRTTDNYGYTF
TRBJ2-5 TRBD1 . TRBV29-1 TGCAGCGTGCGACAGGGAATCCAAGAGACCCAGTACTTC CSVRQGIQETQYF
TRBJ2-4 TRBD1 once TRBV19 TGTGCCATTAGACAGGGGGGAATTCAGTACTTC CAIRQGGIQYF
TRBJ1-4 . . TRBV5-5 TGTGCCAGCAGCTCGGGGGGTGCGAACCCTAATGAAAAACTGTTTTTT CASSSGGANPNEKLFF
TRBJ2-1 TRBD1 . TRBV5-1 TGCGCCAGCATCCCCCACGGACAGGGATACAATGAGCAGTTCTTC CASIPHGQGYNEQFF
TRBJ2-7 TRBD1 . TRBV11-2 TGTGCCAGCAGTAAACCGGGACAGGTCAACTCCTACGAGCAGTACTTC CASSKPGQVNSYEQYF
TRBJ2-5 TRBD2 . TRBV24-1 TGTGCCACCAGTGAAGCGACTAGCGGGAAAGAGACCCAGTACTTC CATSEATSGKETQYF
TRBJ2-1 TRBD2 . TRBV4-1 TGCGCCAGCAGCCAAGTTCCCCCACTAGCGGCGGTCAATGGTGAGCAGTTCTTC CASSQVPPLAAVNGEQFF
TRBJ1-1 . . TRBV10-2 TGCGCCAGCACCTCCTATGGGGCGATAACTGAAGCTTTCTTT CASTSYGAITEAFF
TRBJ1-1 TRBD1 once TRBV7-2 TGTGCCAGCAGCTTGGGGACCCACAGGGGCACTGAAGCTTTCTTT CASSLGTHRGTEAFF
TRBJ2-5 TRBD2 . TRBV5-4 TGTGCCAGCAGCCTCCGGCTAGCGGGCCAAGAGACCCAGTACTTC CASSLRLAGQETQYF
TRBJ2-7 TRBD1 . TRBV6-5 TGTGCCAACAGCGGGACAGGGAATCGTGAGCAGTACTTC CANSGTGNREQYF
TRBJ2-3 TRBD1 once TRBV19 TGTGCCAGCTCTGACAGGGGGATCACAGATACGCAGTATTTT CASSDRGITDTQYF
TRBJ2-1 TRBD2 . TRBV7-9 TGTGCCAGCAGCCTATGGACGGGGCTAGCGGGGCGTAATGAGCAGTTCTTC CASSLWTGLAGRNEQFF
TRBJ1-1 . . TRBV10-3 TGTGCCATCAGTGGGGGGTGGGACACCCCTACTGAAGCTTTCTTT CAISGGWDTPTEAFF
TRBJ1-3 TRBD1 once TRBV5-1 TGCGCCAGCAGCTTGGGCCCAGGGGGCTCTTACTCTGGAAACACCATATATTTT CASSLGPGGSYSGNTIYF
TRBJ1-5 . . TRBV19 TGTGCCAGTAGTATGGAGGGTTTTCAGCCCCAGCATTTT CASSMEGFQPQHF
TRBJ1-2 . . TRBV12-3/TRBV12-4 TGTGCCAGCACCCCAGGGGCGCGGGTTGGCTACACCTTC CASTPGARVGYTF
TRBJ1-1 TRBD1 . TRBV5-6 TGTGCCAGCAGCCGGGACAGGAGTAACACTGAAGCTTTCTTT CASSRDRSNTEAFF
TRBJ2-5 TRBD1 . TRBV6-5 TGTGCCAGCAGTTGGACAGGGCAAGAGACCCAGTACTTC CASSWTGQETQYF
TRBJ1-5 TRBD1 . TRBV5-1 TGCGCCAGCAGCTTGACAGGGGCGGGTCAGCCCCAGCATTTT CASSLTGAGQPQHF
TRBJ1-2 . . TRBV11-2 TGTGCCAGCAGCCCAGACTACGCTGGCTACACCTTC CASSPDYAGYTF
TRBJ1-5 . once TRBV2 TGTGCCAGCAGTCCCCTGGTCACTCAGGCTCAGCCCCAGCATTTT CASSPLVTQAQPQHF
TRBJ2-3 . . TRBV11-2 TGTGCCAGCAGCTTAGGCCCAGGGGCCACAGATACGCAGTATTTT CASSLGPGATDTQYF
TRBJ1-4 . . TRBV21-1 TGTGCCAGCAGGTTACCTGGACTTCCGAATGAAAAACTGTTTTTT CASRLPGLPNEKLFF
TRBJ2-2 . . TRBV9 TGTGCCAGCAGCATACTCGGGGAGCTGTTTTTT CASSILGELFF
TRBJ1-3 . . TRBV30 TGTGCCTGTAGCCGGGAGATAGGAAACACCATATATTTT CACSREIGNTIYF
TRBJ2-7 TRBD1 . TRBV13 TGTGCCAGCAGCTCCGCGGGGACAGGGGGCCCCTACGAGCAGTACTTC CASSSAGTGGPYEQYF
TRBJ1-2 TRBD1 . TRBV27 TGTGCCAGCAGTCCGGACAGGGTAACCCCCAACTATGGCTACACCTTC CASSPDRVTPNYGYTF
TRBJ2-7 TRBD2 . TRBV7-3 TGTGCCAGCAGCTTAGGGACTAGCGGGGGCTACGAGCAGTACTTC CASSLGTSGGYEQYF
TRBJ2-3 TRBD1 . TRBV3-1/TRBV3-2 TGTGCCAGCGGACAGGGGGCTAATCCTACTAGCACAGATACGCAGTATTTT CASGQGANPTSTDTQYF
TRBJ2-5 . . TRBV4-1 TGCGCCAGCAGCCAAGCGGTTCGGGAAGAGACCCAGTACTTC CASSQAVREETQYF
TRBJ1-5 . . TRBV12-3/TRBV12-4 TGTGCCAGCAGTCCCCAGGGGCAGCCCCAGCATTTT CASSPQGQPQHF
TRBJ1-1 . . TRBV6-6 TGTGCCAGCAAGAGGAACACTGAAGCTTTCTTT CASKRNTEAFF
TRBJ1-5 . . TRBV5-1 TGCGCCCGCAGCTCGGGGGGGGATCAGCCCCAGCATTTT CARSSGGDQPQHF
TRBJ1-5 . . TRBV18 TGTGCCAGCTCACCAAAGGGGGGCAATCAGCCCCAGCATTTT CASSPKGGNQPQHF
TRBJ1-1 . once TRBV5-6 TGTGCCAGCAGCAGGGGGAGAGACACTGAAGCTTTCTTT CASSRGRDTEAFF
TRBJ1-4 . . TRBV19 TGTGCCAGTAGATTTCTCGTGGCAGGTTATGAAAAACTGTTTTTT CASRFLVAGYEKLFF
TRBJ1-2 . . TRBV12-3/TRBV12-4 TGTGCCAGCGGGCTCCCAGGAATCTATGGCTACACCTTC CASGLPGIYGYTF
TRBJ1-1 . . TRBV25-1 TGTGCCAGCAGTGGGACTCCTTTGACAGCTTTCTTT CASSGTPLTAFF
TRBJ2-2 . . TRBV3-1/TRBV3-2 TGTGCCAGCAGCCAAGCTCCTACCCGCACCGGGGAGCTGTTTTTT CASSQAPTRTGELFF
TRBJ1-1 TRBD1 . TRBV19 TGTGCCAGTAGTATAGAGGGGTTAGGGGGCGGCACTGAAGCTTTCTTT CASSIEGLGGGTEAFF